This T cell receptor beta chain emerged from a study of graft-versus-host responses after intestinal transplantation listed by TCRdb under 2021. For the study in its entirety: The transplants that recipients received were multivisceral, liver-intestinal, or isolated intestinal. After intestinal transplantation, graft-versus-host and host-versus-graft alloreactive T cell clones were followed in the graft, circulation and bone marrow using bulk TCR-beta CDR3 sequencing. A peak of at least 4% donor T cells among recipient peripheral blood mononuclear cells was the definition used for donor T cell macrochimerism. Rather than being sequenced by the commercial service, samples from a few later patients were sequenced in-house on an Illumina MiSeq and processed with MiXCR. To identify alloreactive clones, pre-transplant mixed lymphocyte reaction products were sequenced and then compared with unstimulated pre-transplant donor and recipient T cells. Every recipient was given anti-thymocyte globulin induction, then maintenance tacrolimus and steroids for roughly 3 years. A cohort of about two dozen intestinal transplant recipients, including one retransplant, was enrolled, and 3 patients lacking pretransplant specimens were excluded. What the study reported, not specific to this receptor: GvH clones were found in recipient bone marrow, and some of the GvH clones appeared earlier in ileal mucosa or blood, which is consistent with an intestinal mucosal origin. Early after transplant, declines in HvG clones were associated with peak levels of circulating GvH clones. The conclusions were limited by the relatively low number and heterogeneity of the intestinal transplant patients. Patients with donor T cell macrochimerism had high GvH to HvG T cell clonal ratios in their allografts.

Libraries were constructed by the immunoSEQ multiplex PCR assay. For most patients, genomic DNA was isolated with the Qiagen DNeasy Blood and Tissue Kit and sent frozen to Adaptive Biotechnologies for TCR sequencing. For most patients, genomic DNA was subjected to high-throughput TCR-beta CDR3 sequencing by Adaptive Biotechnologies. In the paper's pipeline: Adaptive's ImmunoSEQ software supplied the TCR sequencing data for 15 to 20 patients, while MiXCR and VDJtools were used to process a few other patients. To correct CD4 versus CD8 sorting errors, sequences present in both subsets at a frequency ratio below 5:1 were removed. CDR3 nucleotide sequences shared between donor and recipient were removed because their origin could not be assigned. To count as alloreactive, a clone needed at least 2-fold expansion over unstimulated cells and a minimum CFSE-low frequency of 0.002% (template counts) or 0.001% (read counts). Mappable clones were those detected in sequenced pre-transplant spleen, lymph node, or MLR CFSE-low populations of the donor or recipient. Cumulative frequency of alloreactive clones was calculated as a percentage of all sequences weighted by copy number. This is the immuneACCESS table as TCRdb keeps it, with only in-frame sequences that have V and J called. A part of the clones is gone; compared with another copy, unresolved V genes explain less than half, and the rest is unexplained. V, J and clone size are taken as reported in that table, and D and trimming were inferred from the DNA itself. The sample includes tens of thousands of clones, with roughly 83% observed a single time. The ten biggest clones cover 15% to 20% of the sample.

V loses 4 bases of germline sequence and J loses 3 bases, and the interval between the two ends is 7 bases. Measured from the cysteine to the phenylalanine, the CDR3 is 12 residues long. Only the CDR3 DNA is retained, 36 bases long and in frame from the first base. Sequences MGHDK (CDR1) and SYGVNS (CDR2) are obtained from the germline V gene. The time point label on this specimen signifies: cells obtained before transplantation from donor or recipient. CD3+CD4+ and CD3+CD8+ populations were FACS-sorted from unstimulated pre-transplant donor and recipient cells taken from spleen or lymph nodes. As concerns this clone: Its antigen is unknown. There are no base qualities to consult, and no much larger clone falls within one base.

Sequencing used unstimulated CD8+ T cells sorted from spleen or lymph node cells, obtained before intestinal transplant. The V and J segments used are TRBV25-1 and TRBJ2-7, and TRBD2 may be the D gene, going by 6 matching bases. This sequence originates from a human donor who received an intestinal transplant. The CDR3: CASSVGGYEQYF. The sequenced DNA is TGTGCCAGCAGTGTCGGGGGCTACGAGCAGTACTTC.